The next 5 T cell receptor beta chains were all read from a single sample in a study of metastatic and nonmetastatic thyroid tumors. TCRdb redid the clone calls on the PCR reads using MiXCR. This repertoire shows around 38,000 clones, around 26% found once; its top ten account for around 9.5%. Until they underwent thyroid surgery, no patient had received any treatment. Sequenced material: blood. These TCRs come from a female donor with papillary thyroid cancer or a benign thyroid nodule (not recorded which). Some clones in this sample may be carry-over from other donors' samples.

There are a few counts of this clone. The rearrangement uses TRBV6-2 or TRBV6-3 and TRBJ1-2; unclear D gene. Trimming took off 6 bases at V and 8 bases at J, with 10 bases between the two ends. The CDR3 runs to 11 residues. Germline V gene data show CDR1 as MNHEY and CDR2 as SVGEGT. CDR3 DNA sequence: TGTGCCAGCAGCCAGGACGGAGGCTACACCTTC. Protein sequence: CASSQDGGYTF.

This clone has more than one count but fewer than ten. The V gene is TRBV28, the J gene TRBJ2-5, with 10 bases fitting TRBD2. Losses at the gene ends were 5 bases for V and 0 bases for J; bases not matched to a gene: 9. The CDR3 spans 17 residues. Germline values: CDR1 MDHEN, CDR2 SYDVKM. For the CDR3, the DNA is TGTGCCAGCAGTGCGGCTAGCGGGGGCCGTGACCAAGAGACCCAGTACTTC. Amino acids: CASSAASGGRDQETQYF.

This clone was recorded at least ten times. The chain recombines TRBV3-1 with TRBJ2-5; D uncertain. The CDR3 covers 14 residues. Per the germline V gene, CDR1 is LGHDT and CDR2 is YNNKEL (reference sequence). V dropped 1 base and J dropped 7 bases, with 13 bases sitting between them. The CDR3 region is CASSQAVRPGTQYF. As DNA, the CDR3 is TGTGCCAGCAGCCAAGCCGTGCGTCCGGGGACCCAGTACTTC.

J is TRBJ1-1 and V is TRBV5-1; D is unresolved. The CDR3 contains 15 residues. CDR1 is SGHRS, CDR2 YFSETQ, per germline. V was pared by 1 base and J by 5 bases, with 15 bases between. CDR3 in DNA: TGCGCCAGCAGCTTGACGGTGGGAGGGTGGACTGAAGCTTTCTTT. This translates into CASSLTVGGWTEAFF.

The chain links TRBV20-1 to TRBJ2-7; 8 bases are a match to TRBD1. This CDR3 has 13 residues. Trimming took 6 bases from V and 2 from J; bases not matched to a gene: 6. Germline V gene sequence: CDR1 DFQATT, CDR2 SNEGSKA (reference sequence). CDR3 sequence: CSAGTGTTYEQYF. The DNA of the CDR3 is TGCAGTGCCGGGACAGGCACTACCTACGAGCAGTACTTC.